This T cell receptor (beta chain) was captured in a study of T cell responses to AZD1222 COVID-19 vaccine. Here immunoSEQ multiplex PCR was the method, and the copy in TCRdb shows in-frame clones only, minus some. The data contain about 140,000 clones, around 85% of them seen just once; the ten biggest clones take up about 7.9%. V lost 3 bases and J lost 0, with 11 bases in between. CDR1 SGHNT and CDR2 YENEEA come from the germline V gene. The CDR3 covers 15 residues. Study results and limitations: Spike-specific TCRs gained breadth and depth after people received two AZD1222 doses. Only after the peak T cell response were repertoires sampled. Baseline serology detected seropositivity in only 5 or 6 AZD1222 recipients.

Details on this clone: Its specificity is not known.

The rearrangement links TRBV11-3 to TRBJ1-1; D gene uncertain. The sequence was obtained from an adult who received the MenACWY meningococcal vaccine as a control. This sample comprised peripheral blood, obtained 28 days after the second dose of the MenACWY control vaccine. The CDR3 DNA is TGTGCCAGCAGCTTCCGGACCCCCCTGAACACTGAAGCTTTCTTT. Translation gives CASSFRTPLNTEAFF.